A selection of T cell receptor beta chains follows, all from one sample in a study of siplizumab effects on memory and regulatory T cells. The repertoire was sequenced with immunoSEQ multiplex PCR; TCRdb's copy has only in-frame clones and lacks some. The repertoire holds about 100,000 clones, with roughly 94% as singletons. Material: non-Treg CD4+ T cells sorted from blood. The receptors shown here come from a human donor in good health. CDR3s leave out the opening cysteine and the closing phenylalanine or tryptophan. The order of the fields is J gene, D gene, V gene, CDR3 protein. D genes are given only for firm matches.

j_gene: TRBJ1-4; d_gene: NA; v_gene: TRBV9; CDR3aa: ASSVEGANEKLF
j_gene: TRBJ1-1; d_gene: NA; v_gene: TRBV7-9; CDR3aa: ASSYRVYTEAF
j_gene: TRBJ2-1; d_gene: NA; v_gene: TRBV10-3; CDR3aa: AISEPLVRPEQF
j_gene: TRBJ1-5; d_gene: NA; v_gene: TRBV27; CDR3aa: ASSPYRSNQPQH
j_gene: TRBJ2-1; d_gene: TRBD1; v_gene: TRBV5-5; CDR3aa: ASSSITGDSYNEQF
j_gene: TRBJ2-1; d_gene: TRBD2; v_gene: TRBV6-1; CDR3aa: ASSGTSGTYNEQF
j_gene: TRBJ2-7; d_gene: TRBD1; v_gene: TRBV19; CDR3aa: ASSILSTGLAYEQY
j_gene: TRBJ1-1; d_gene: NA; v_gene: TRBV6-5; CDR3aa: ASSRGQNTEAF
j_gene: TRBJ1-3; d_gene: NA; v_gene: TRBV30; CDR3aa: AWSPLGAGNTIY
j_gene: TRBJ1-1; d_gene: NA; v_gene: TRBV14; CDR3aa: ASSQLLRGTEAF
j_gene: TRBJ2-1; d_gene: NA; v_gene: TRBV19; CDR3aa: ASSSLREHNEQF
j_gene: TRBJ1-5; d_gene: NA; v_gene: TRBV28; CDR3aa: ASSRDPTDQPQH
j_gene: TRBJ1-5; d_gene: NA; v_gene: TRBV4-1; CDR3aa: ASSHPPGRKPQH
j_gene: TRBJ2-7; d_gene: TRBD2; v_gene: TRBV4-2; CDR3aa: ASSQGGLSGMDEQY
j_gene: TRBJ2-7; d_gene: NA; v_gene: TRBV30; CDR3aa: AWRGSEFDEQY
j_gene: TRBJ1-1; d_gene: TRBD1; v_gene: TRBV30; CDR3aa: ACKYQGATEAF